A selection of T cell receptor beta chains follows, all from one sample in a study of shared clonotypes between healthy human individuals. The table came from immunoSEQ multiplex PCR; TCRdb's copy has only in-frame clones and leaves some out. The sample includes under 2.5 million clones, around 93% of them seen just once. Material: naive CD4+ T cells from PBMCs. Receptors originate from a man aged 18-30 years in good health. Some clones in this sample may be carry-over from other donors' samples. Each CDR3 is given with its conserved first and last residue. A D gene is named only where the DNA matches it firmly. Not every row has a clone size; where given, it reads once, few, many or a size class.

v_gene: TRBV7-8
abundance: -
d_gene: -
j_gene: TRBJ2-2
CDR3nt: TGTGCCAGCAGCTTAGGTCCGCGGGGATCCACCGGGGAGCTGTTTTTT
CDR3aa: CASSLGPRGSTGELFF

v_gene: TRBV6-5
abundance: -
d_gene: -
j_gene: TRBJ2-3
CDR3nt: TGTGCCAGCAGTTACTCCAGGGCAGCAGATACGCAGTATTTT
CDR3aa: CASSYSRAADTQYF

v_gene: TRBV10-3
abundance: -
d_gene: -
j_gene: TRBJ1-1
CDR3nt: TGTGCCATCAGCAGGACGGGAAACACTGAAGCTTTCTTT
CDR3aa: CAISRTGNTEAFF

v_gene: TRBV11-1
abundance: -
d_gene: -
j_gene: TRBJ2-5
CDR3nt: TGTGCCAGCAGCCAGGGAGGCCAAGAGACCCAGTACTTC
CDR3aa: CASSQGGQETQYF

v_gene: TRBV6-1
abundance: -
d_gene: TRBD2
j_gene: TRBJ2-2
CDR3nt: TGTGCCAGCAGCATGACTAGCGGGTACACCGGGGAGCTGTTTTTT
CDR3aa: CASSMTSGYTGELFF

v_gene: TRBV11-2
abundance: -
d_gene: -
j_gene: TRBJ2-3
CDR3nt: TGTGCCAGCAGCTGGAGCCCGGGGACGCAGTATTTT
CDR3aa: CASSWSPGTQYF

v_gene: TRBV7-3
abundance: -
d_gene: -
j_gene: TRBJ2-7
CDR3nt: TGTGCCAGCAGCTTATCCGGGAGCTCCTACGAGCAGTACTTC
CDR3aa: CASSLSGSSYEQYF

v_gene: TRBV6-1
abundance: -
d_gene: -
j_gene: TRBJ2-7
CDR3nt: TGTGCCACCGCCCGTAGCAGGACCCAATACGAGCAGTACTTC
CDR3aa: CATARSRTQYEQYF

v_gene: TRBV18
abundance: once
d_gene: -
j_gene: TRBJ1-4
CDR3nt: TGTGCCAGCTCACCACGGCAGATTGCAACTAATGAAAAACTGTTTTTT
CDR3aa: CASSPRQIATNEKLFF

v_gene: TRBV30
abundance: -
d_gene: -
j_gene: TRBJ2-6
CDR3nt: TGTGCCGTCTCCTCGGTCGGGAGTGTCTTCTCTGGGGCCAACGTCCTGACTTTC
CDR3aa: CAVSSVGSVFSGANVLTF

v_gene: TRBV5-4
abundance: -
d_gene: -
j_gene: TRBJ1-1
CDR3nt: TGTGCCAGCAGCTTGGCTCTACGGGGTGGCACTGAAGCTTTCTTT
CDR3aa: CASSLALRGGTEAFF

v_gene: TRBV2
abundance: -
d_gene: -
j_gene: TRBJ2-1
CDR3nt: TGTGCCAGCAGTCCCCTACGGGGCCCACCGAATGAGCAGTTCTTC
CDR3aa: CASSPLRGPPNEQFF

v_gene: TRBV7-6
abundance: -
d_gene: TRBD1
j_gene: TRBJ1-5
CDR3nt: TGTGCCAGCAGCCCAGGGGGAGGGCCGGTACAGCCCCAGCATTTT
CDR3aa: CASSPGGGPVQPQHF

v_gene: TRBV2
abundance: -
d_gene: -
j_gene: TRBJ1-5
CDR3nt: TGTGCCAGCGGCCCCCCGGGGTCCCCCAATCAGCCCCAGCATTTT
CDR3aa: CASGPPGSPNQPQHF

v_gene: TRBV19
abundance: -
d_gene: TRBD2
j_gene: TRBJ2-7
CDR3nt: TGTGCCAGTAGTATTCTGGCGGGAGTCCCCTACGAGCAGTACTTC
CDR3aa: CASSILAGVPYEQYF

v_gene: TRBV11-2
abundance: -
d_gene: -
j_gene: TRBJ2-2
CDR3nt: TGTGCCAGCAGCTTAGAGGGGACTCTGAACACCGGGGAGCTGTTTTTT
CDR3aa: CASSLEGTLNTGELFF

v_gene: TRBV5-1
abundance: -
d_gene: -
j_gene: TRBJ2-3
CDR3nt: TGCGCCAGCAGTTATGTCTACTCAGGGGGCACAGATACGCAGTATTTT
CDR3aa: CASSYVYSGGTDTQYF

v_gene: TRBV4-3
abundance: once
d_gene: -
j_gene: TRBJ2-2
CDR3nt: TGCGCCAGCAGCCAAGATATTACTAAGCGGCTCACCGGGGAGCTGTTTTTT
CDR3aa: CASSQDITKRLTGELFF

v_gene: TRBV7-9
abundance: -
d_gene: -
j_gene: TRBJ2-1
CDR3nt: TGTGCCAGCAGCCCAAAGATTTGGATTGGGGGAAGCTCCTACAATGAGCAGTTCTTC
CDR3aa: CASSPKIWIGGSSYNEQFF

v_gene: TRBV19
abundance: -
d_gene: -
j_gene: TRBJ2-3
CDR3nt: TGTGCCAGTAGTACCCCCGACAGACATACGCAGTATTTT
CDR3aa: CASSTPDRHTQYF

v_gene: TRBV7-8
abundance: once
d_gene: -
j_gene: TRBJ2-5
CDR3nt: TGTGCCAGCAGTGAGATCACGGCATGGGAGACCCAGTACTTC
CDR3aa: CASSEITAWETQYF

v_gene: TRBV28
abundance: once
d_gene: -
j_gene: TRBJ2-7
CDR3nt: TGTGCCAGCAGTTCCCGTGGGGGTACCTACGAGCAGTACTTC
CDR3aa: CASSSRGGTYEQYF

v_gene: TRBV5-1
abundance: -
d_gene: -
j_gene: TRBJ1-1
CDR3nt: TGCGCCAGCAGCTTGGGAGTGCCGGTGAACACTGAAGCTTTCTTT
CDR3aa: CASSLGVPVNTEAFF

v_gene: TRBV5-1
abundance: -
d_gene: -
j_gene: TRBJ2-7
CDR3nt: TGCGCCAGCAGCCCGGGGGCTACCTCAGCCTACGAGCAGTACTTC
CDR3aa: CASSPGATSAYEQYF

v_gene: TRBV7-2
abundance: -
d_gene: TRBD1
j_gene: TRBJ2-1
CDR3nt: TGTGCCAGCAGCTTAGTGGGGACAGCCAATGAGCAGTTCTTC
CDR3aa: CASSLVGTANEQFF

v_gene: TRBV5-1
abundance: -
d_gene: -
j_gene: TRBJ1-1
CDR3nt: TGCGCCAGCAGCTTGGTGGGACAGAACACTGAAGCTTTCTTT
CDR3aa: CASSLVGQNTEAFF

v_gene: TRBV5-1
abundance: -
d_gene: TRBD2
j_gene: TRBJ2-7
CDR3nt: TGCGCCAGCAGCCCTACCTTGACTAGCGGGACCCTCTTAGTCTACGAGCAGTACTTC
CDR3aa: CASSPTLTSGTLLVYEQYF

v_gene: TRBV7-2
abundance: -
d_gene: TRBD1
j_gene: TRBJ1-5
CDR3nt: TGTGCCAGCAGCTCGACAGGGGACAGACAGCCCCAGCATTTT
CDR3aa: CASSSTGDRQPQHF

v_gene: TRBV18
abundance: -
d_gene: -
j_gene: TRBJ2-5
CDR3nt: TGTGCCAGCTCACCACCGAGTCGGGGAAATTATGGGGCCCAGTACTTC
CDR3aa: CASSPPSRGNYGAQYF

v_gene: TRBV6-5
abundance: -
d_gene: TRBD1
j_gene: TRBJ1-2
CDR3nt: TGTGCCAGCAGAGCCCCCGGGACAGGGGGCTATGGCTACACCTTC
CDR3aa: CASRAPGTGGYGYTF

v_gene: TRBV7-2
abundance: -
d_gene: -
j_gene: TRBJ1-2
CDR3nt: TGTGCCAGCAGCTCAATCGGAGCCTATGGCTACACCTTC
CDR3aa: CASSSIGAYGYTF

v_gene: TRBV10-3
abundance: -
d_gene: -
j_gene: TRBJ2-4
CDR3nt: TGTGCCATCAGTGAGTCGTCTCGGGAGCTGGACATTCAGTACTTC
CDR3aa: CAISESSRELDIQYF

v_gene: TRBV19
abundance: -
d_gene: TRBD2
j_gene: TRBJ2-1
CDR3nt: TGTGCCAGTAGTATAAAGAGCGGGAGGGCCGGTGAGCAGTTCTTC
CDR3aa: CASSIKSGRAGEQFF

v_gene: TRBV6-4
abundance: -
d_gene: TRBD1
j_gene: TRBJ1-6
CDR3nt: TGTGCCAGCAGGGGACAGGGGGTTGGTTCACCCCTCCACTTT
CDR3aa: CASRGQGVGSPLHF

v_gene: TRBV19
abundance: -
d_gene: -
j_gene: TRBJ1-1
CDR3nt: TGTGCCAGTAGCCTACCGGGGCCTGAAGCTTTCTTT
CDR3aa: CASSLPGPEAFF